This note documents a single TCR beta chain sequence. Antigen specificity is unknown. The junction shows a germline mismatch at one end, possibly a read error. The CDR3 totals 15 residues. Germline V lookup: CDR1 MDHEN, CDR2 SYDVKM. This specimen comes from a study of response to subunit inactivated influenza vaccine. Study results and limitations: After each seasonal influenza vaccination, few new T cells are recruited, the authors suggested.

A single record per CDR3 protein comes from TCRdb applying MiXCR to the RT-PCR reads. The sample yields roughly 570,000 distinct CDR3 sequences, roughly 13% seen once. The receptor's source is a man in his fifties who received an inactivated influenza vaccine. The starting material was PBMCs from blood, obtained roughly 45 days after vaccination. The chain links TRBV28 to TRBJ1-5; no clear D gene. CDR3 residues: CATSFSPEDNQPQHF. The CDR3 region has the DNA TGTGCCACCAGTTTTTCCCCCGAGGATAATCAGCCCCAGCATTTT.